This T cell receptor beta chain is drawn from a study of cytomegalovirus exposure and HLA in healthy donors. Produced via immunoSEQ multiplex PCR; TCRdb's table is partial and in-frame only. The sample records about 74,000 clones, around 94% being singletons. The specimen was PBMCs. The receptor's source is a man aged 18-30 years in good health and CMV-seropositive.

CDR3 DNA sequence: TGTGCCAGCAGCCCACTACAGGGGGCTAATGAAAAACTGTTTTTT. Its protein product is CASSPLQGANEKLFF. The gene calls are TRBV11-2 and TRBJ1-4, with 8 bases fitting TRBD1. V gave up 5 bases and J gave up 3 bases; unmatched junction bases: 5. This CDR3 contains 15 residues. Looked up from germline, CDR1 is SGHAT and CDR2 is FQNNGV.